These 30 T cell receptor beta chains originate from one sample sequenced in a study of lung T cells in sarcoidosis with Löfgren's syndrome. From the reads, TCRdb called clonotypes with MiXCR, one entry per CDR3 protein. In the table there are about 3,700 distinct CDR3 sequences, around 20% of which are singletons. The specimen was CD4+ T cells from bronchoalveolar lavage. The receptors derive from a human donor with sarcoidosis (Löfgren's syndrome or another form), or a control subject (not recorded which).

Notes on this clonotype: The conserved phenylalanine or tryptophan normally closing the CDR3 is absent here, so this likely arose from a read error. This CDR3 is CASSEQWGTSYDEQFS. For the CDR3, the DNA is TGTGCCAGCAGCGAACAGTGGGGGACTAGCTACGATGAGCAGTTCTCC. The genes are TRBV11-2 and TRBJ2-1; TRBD2 aligns across 9 bases. Germline lookup yields CDR1 SGHAT and CDR2 FQNNGV. This CDR3 comprises 16 residues.

Sample share makes this clonotype medium-sized. The CDR3 DNA reads TGTGCCAGCAGCTTTATTCGGAGTAACACTGAAGCTTTCTTT. This translates into CASSFIRSNTEAFF. The V and J genes are TRBV7-2 and TRBJ1-1; no clear D. Germline CDR1 SGHTA, CDR2 FQGNSA. The CDR3 loop spans 14 amino acids. V was clipped by 3 bases and J by 2 bases, with 10 bases between them.

This clonotype is judged medium-sized. The V and J genes are TRBV28 and TRBJ1-5, with D perhaps TRBD1 (5 bases). The ends were cut back, 6 bases at V and 0 bases at J, with 18 bases in the middle. Germline values: CDR1 MDHEN, CDR2 SYDVKM. The CDR3 loop spans 17 amino acids. The CDR3 nucleotides read TGTGCCAGCAGAAAATTAGGGGCCGGGAGTAGCAATCAGCCCCAGCATTTT. This gives the protein CASRKLGAGSSNQPQHF.

This clonotype was found many times. This chain joins TRBV7-9 and TRBJ1-4, with D perhaps TRBD1 (5 bases). The V gene lost 5 bases and the J gene lost 3 bases, with 10 bases spanning the gap. This CDR3 comprises 14 residues. Per the germline V gene, CDR1 is SEHNR and CDR2 is FQNEAQ (reference sequence). The CDR3 loop reads CASSPGTSNEKLFF. The CDR3 DNA is TGTGCCAGCAGCCCCGGGACCTCTAATGAAAAACTGTTTTTT.

This clonotype was seen ten or more times. This chain joins TRBV3-1 and TRBJ1-6; D unclear. Trimming removed 1 base from V and 9 bases from J, with 7 bases in between. CDR3 length: 13 residues. The germline CDR1 and CDR2 sequences are LGHDT and YNNKEL (reference sequence). CDR3 sequence (DNA): TGTGCCAGCAGCCAAGGAGGACTTTCACCCCTCCACTTT. Amino acid sequence: CASSQGGLSPLHF.

This clonotype was counted many times. The chain carries TRBV29-1 and TRBJ2-5, with D possibly called TRBD1 or TRBD2 (5 bases each). Trimming shortened V by 5 bases and J by 1 base, and 20 bases separated the two germline ends. The length of the CDR3 is 16 residues. Germline V lookup: CDR1 SQVTM, CDR2 ANQGSEA. The CDR3, as DNA: TGCAGCGTTCCCCCTCCCAGACAGAGCGGCCAAGAGACCCAGTACTTC. It is translated as CSVPPPRQSGQETQYF.

In this sample, this clonotype turned up a few times. This chain joins TRBV3-1 and TRBJ2-1; D is perhaps TRBD2 (5 bases). The V gene's germline CDR1 is LGHDT and CDR2 YNNKEL (reference sequence). The V end was cut by 0 bases, the J end by 10 bases, with 7 bases between. This CDR3 has 12 amino acids. The CDR3 here is CASSQDREEQFF. The CDR3 DNA is TGTGCCAGCAGCCAAGATAGGGAGGAGCAGTTCTTC.

About this clonotype: A junction boundary mismatches the germline segment, possibly from a read error. The V gene is TRBV19, the J gene TRBJ2-5; no reliable D call. The CDR3 extends over 14 amino acids. Germline CDR1 reads LNHDA; CDR2 reads SQIVND (reference sequence). Here the CDR3 reads CASSIGPSHETQYF. CDR3 nucleotide sequence: TGCGCCAGTAGTATAGGGCCATCCCATGAGACCCAGTACTTC.

This clonotype was seen at least ten times. This chain connects TRBV19 to TRBJ1-4, with 11 bases matching TRBD1. The J segment lost 2 bases and the V segment lost 6 bases, leaving 11 bases of the junction unmatched. This CDR3 is 18 amino acids long. The germline CDR1 and CDR2 sequences are LNHDA and SQIVND (reference sequence). The CDR3 DNA follows: TGTGCCAGTAGCACTCCGGGACAGGGGGGTATGACTAATGAAAAACTGTTTTTT. It yields the protein CASSTPGQGGMTNEKLFF.

This clonotype was counted many times. This sequence joins TRBV18 and TRBJ2-7; 8 bases line up with TRBD1. The length of the CDR3 is 16 residues. Germline values: CDR1 KGHSH, CDR2 LQKENI. V gave up 0 bases and J gave up 0 bases; unmatched junction bases: 4. Here the CDR3 reads CASSPPAGQVSYEQYF. CDR3 nucleotide sequence: TGTGCCAGCTCACCACCCGCGGGACAGGTCTCCTACGAGCAGTACTTC.

Ten or more counts support this clonotype. The chain combines TRBV12-3 or TRBV12-4 with TRBJ2-7; D may be TRBD2 (5 bases). The CDR3 is 14 residues long. V was pared by 4 bases and J by 0 bases, with 10 bases between. The CDR3 DNA sequence: TGTGCCAGCAGTTCCGGGGTGGTCTCCTACGAGCAGTACTTC. It translates to CASSSGVVSYEQYF.

By proportion, this clonotype is medium-sized. The chain combines TRBV7-6 with TRBJ2-7; 12 nucleotides align to TRBD2. The CDR3 is made up of 15 amino acids. Trimming cost V 4 bases and J 6 bases; bases outside gene matches: 7. Germline V gene lookup returns CDR1 SGHVS and CDR2 FNYEAQ. The CDR3 nucleotides read TGTGCCAGCAGCTCTCTAGCGGGAGGGCCATTCGAGCAGTACTTC. Translated, it gives CASSSLAGGPFEQYF.

This clonotype was observed at least ten times. The rearrangement joins TRBV29-1 to TRBJ1-5; D not resolved. Trimming stripped 2 bases from V and 6 bases from J, with 11 bases between. Germline-derived CDR1 and CDR2 are SQVTM and ANQGSEA. The CDR3 is made up of 13 amino acids. CDR3 protein: CSVETGEGQPQHF. CDR3 nucleotide sequence: TGCAGCGTTGAAACCGGGGAGGGTCAGCCCCAGCATTTT.

By sample share, this clonotype is medium-sized. The CDR3 is CAISDHGADGYTF. Here the CDR3 DNA reads TGTGCCATCAGTGATCATGGGGCTGATGGCTACACCTTC. The V and J genes are TRBV10-3 and TRBJ1-2, with D possibly matching TRBD1 (5 bases). V dropped 3 bases and J dropped 6 bases, with 11 bases sitting between them. This CDR3 region has 13 residues. Germline CDR1 and CDR2: ENHRY and SYGVKD.

This clonotype rates as medium-sized. The chain carries TRBV6-1 and TRBJ2-7; D unclear. Germline-derived CDR1 and CDR2 are MNHNS and SASEGT. V lost 5 bases and J 7 bases, leaving 15 bases between the germline ends. This CDR3 comprises 13 residues. In DNA, the CDR3 is TGTGCCAGCAGTTCTTTCGGCCGAGGTGAGCAGTACGTC. Translating gives CASSSFGRGEQYV.

In its sample, this clonotype is large. The CDR3 loop reads CASTPVEIGINEQFF. CDR3 DNA sequence: TGTGCCAGCACACCAGTGGAGATTGGTATCAATGAGCAGTTCTTC. This chain uses TRBV6-2 or TRBV6-3 with TRBJ2-1; D gene ambiguous. Germline CDR1 reads MNHEY; CDR2 reads SVGEGT. The CDR3 loop spans 15 amino acids. V lost 7 bases and J lost 6, with 19 bases in between.

This chain joins TRBV4-3 and TRBJ2-7; 7 nucleotides match TRBD1. CDR1 is LGHNA, CDR2 YSLEER, per germline. The V gene end was trimmed by 0 bases and the J gene end by 7 bases; junction bases not matched to a gene: 18. CDR3 length: 18 residues. CDR3 region: CASSQDWGKWTGVWEQYF. DNA of the CDR3: TGCGCCAGCAGCCAAGATTGGGGGAAATGGACAGGAGTTTGGGAGCAGTACTTC.

A note on this clonotype: Just one base apart from a much larger clone, this may be a read error. The chain recombines TRBV5-1 with TRBJ2-1; 7 positions agree with TRBD1. The CDR3 runs to 16 residues. Germline V lookup: CDR1 SGHRS, CDR2 YFSETQ. Unmatched junction bases numbered 18, after V lost 5 bases and J lost 10 bases. Here the CDR3 reads CASSSITGTEAREQFF. CDR3 in DNA: TGCGCCAGCAGTTCTATTACCGGGACAGAGGCCCGGGAGCAGTTCTTC.

This clonotype counts as medium-sized. The chain links TRBV18 to TRBJ1-1, with D maybe TRBD1 (5 bases). The CDR3 spans 15 residues. In germline, CDR1 is KGHSH, CDR2 LQKENI. The V end was cut by 3 bases, the J end by 0 bases, with 11 bases between. For the CDR3, the DNA is TGTGCCAGCTCACCGGCCGGGACGGTGAACACTGAAGCTTTCTTT. This translates into CASSPAGTVNTEAFF. Full variable domain (missing parts from reference TRBV18 and TRBJ1-1): NAGVMQNPRHLVRRRGQEARLRCSPMKGHSHVYWYRQLPEEGLKFMVYLQKENIIDESGMPKERFSAEFPKEGPSILRIQQVVRGDSAAYFCASSPAGTVNTEAFFGQGTRLTVV.

In this sample, this clonotype turned up many times. A much bigger clone sits one base away, suggesting this may be a read error. V is TRBV20-1 and J is TRBJ2-2; possibly TRBD1 or TRBD2 for D (6 bases each). The CDR3 is 15 residues long. The germline CDR1 and CDR2 sequences are DFQATT and SNEGSKA (reference sequence). CDR3 bases: TGCAGTGCTACACCGGGGGCGGTCAACACCGGGGAGCTGGTTTTT. As protein: CSATPGAVNTGELVF.

Relative to its sample, this clonotype is medium-sized (0.01 to 0.1%). The chain combines TRBV6-1 with TRBJ2-2; D possibly corresponds to TRBD1 (6 bases). The CDR3 sequence is 16 residues long. V dropped 4 bases and J dropped 1 base, with 13 bases sitting between them. Germline V CDR1 and CDR2: MNHNS, SASEGT. Here the CDR3 reads CASSGPSTGNTGELFF. CDR3 nucleotide sequence: TGTGCCAGCAGTGGTCCTTCGACAGGGAACACCGGGGAGCTGTTTTTT.

By frequency in the sample, this clonotype is medium-sized (0.01 to 0.1%). The chain uses TRBV10-2 and TRBJ2-1; D remains ambiguous. The CDR3 length is 13 residues. The germline V gene encodes CDR1 WSHSY and CDR2 SAAADI. V was trimmed by 7 bases and J by 7 bases, leaving 14 bases between them. The CDR3 here is CASNRVQTNEQFF. CDR3 DNA: TGCGCCAGCAACCGGGTCCAGACGAATGAGCAGTTCTTC.

Judged by abundance, this clonotype is medium-sized. The V and J genes are TRBV7-9 and TRBJ2-1, with unresolved D. CDR3 length: 13 residues. From germline, CDR1 is SEHNR and CDR2 FQNEAQ (reference sequence). The V end was cut by 0 bases, the J end by 2 bases, with 2 bases between. The CDR3 DNA is TGTGCCAGCAGCTTAGCGACCTACAATGAGCAGTTCTTC. Translated: CASSLATYNEQFF.

By frequency in the sample, this clonotype is medium-sized (0.01 to 0.1%). The CDR3 reads CASSFPPGSGNTIYF. CDR3 in DNA: TGTGCCAGCAGTTTCCCCCCGGGCTCTGGAAACACCATATATTTT. The V and J genes are TRBV28 and TRBJ1-3, with no clear D. The length of the CDR3 is 15 residues. Germline V lookup: CDR1 MDHEN, CDR2 SYDVKM. V shed 3 bases and J shed 0 bases, with 9 bases lying between them.

V gene TRBV10-3 combines with J gene TRBJ1-1; D gene uncertain. V lost 11 bases and J lost 4, with 17 bases in between. The CDR3 totals 13 residues. Germline values: CDR1 ENHRY, CDR2 SYGVKD. The CDR3 reads CAARDIPGTEAFF. In nucleotides, the CDR3 is TGTGCCGCCAGAGACATCCCGGGCACTGAAGCTTTCTTT.

With regard to this clonotype: A junction boundary mismatches the germline segment, possibly from a read error. This chain uses TRBV12-3 or TRBV12-4 with TRBJ2-2, with D possibly being TRBD2 (5 bases). This CDR3 has 15 residues. The DNA for the CDR3 is TGTGTCAGCAACGCCAGGAGCTTCAACACCGGGGAGCTTTTTTTT. This gives the protein CVSNARSFNTGELFF.

This clonotype is judged medium-sized. The rearrangement links TRBV20-1 to TRBJ1-2, with 10 bases identical to TRBD1. From germline, CDR1 is DFQATT and CDR2 SNEGSKA (reference sequence). Germline trimming cut 0 bases from V and 4 bases from J; bases unmatched to any gene: 5. This CDR3 comprises 15 residues. CDR3 in amino acids: CSAREVGTGAYGYTF. CDR3 bases: TGCAGTGCTAGAGAGGTGGGGACAGGGGCCTATGGCTACACCTTC.

Sample share makes this clonotype medium-sized. The chain couples TRBV20-1 to TRBJ2-7; 8 bases line up with TRBD1. Germline V gene lookup returns CDR1 DFQATT and CDR2 SNEGSKA (reference sequence). The CDR3 is 13 residues long. With V trimmed by 6 bases and J by 4 bases, 8 bases remained unmatched. This CDR3 reads CSARMDRVYEQYV. CDR3 in DNA: TGCAGTGCCAGGATGGACAGGGTTTACGAGCAGTACGTC.

On this clonotype itself: At one boundary the junction diverges from the germline segment, which might be a read error. The rearrangement links TRBV20-1 to TRBJ2-5, with 7 bases that match TRBD2. Germline values: CDR1 DFQATT, CDR2 SNEGSKA (reference sequence). The CDR3 has 15 residues. The CDR3 DNA reads TGCATTGCTAGAGATCCCGGGGAGCGGGGAAAGGCCCAGTACTTC. Its translation is CIARDPGERGKAQYF.

This clonotype was observed once. The chain recombines TRBV2 with TRBJ1-6, with D uncertain. CDR3 length: 14 amino acids. The V gene lost 5 bases and the J gene lost 7 bases, with 12 bases spanning the gap. The germline gives CDR1 SNHLY, CDR2 FYNNEI. CDR3 region: CASSMVTSNSPLHF. In DNA, the CDR3 is TGTGCCAGCAGTATGGTGACAAGCAATTCACCCCTCCACTTT.